The clone carrying this T cell receptor (beta chain) was seen just once. The sample originates from a study of technical replicates of blood from a few donors. The table came from immunoSEQ multiplex PCR; TCRdb's copy has only in-frame clones and leaves some out. The table lists tens of thousands of clones, 95% to 97% of them singletons. Germline-derived CDR1 and CDR2 are MNHEY and SVGAGI. Trimming removed 6 bases from V and 3 bases from J; junction bases left unmatched: 6. The CDR3 consists of 14 residues. The chain recombines TRBV6-5 with TRBJ1-1; 8 bases are a match to TRBD1. This sequence originates from a human donor in good health. Sequencing input: T cells isolated from PBMCs. As DNA, the CDR3 is TGTGCCAGCAGATTGGGACAGGCGGACACTGAAGCTTTCTTT. Its protein product is CASRLGQADTEAFF.